The present TCR beta chain was sequenced within a study of human T cells and chemical hapten exposure (dated by TCRdb to the early 2020s). Regarding the study in general: For sensitization, 2% DPC in acetone was applied to an approximately 2 cm by approximately 2 cm area of upper inner arm skin. Blood samples were taken from patients before sensitization (week 0) and then at 2, 6 and about 24 weeks after DPC sensitization. Patients additionally received weekly therapeutic DPC doses to the scalp throughout the roughly 26-week study period. The patient cohort, mostly female, included alopecia areata with under or over 50% scalp involvement, alopecia totalis and alopecia universalis. Libraries were pooled for sequencing, and variation in per-sample TCR yields was attributed mainly to small differences in library volumes within the pool. Twenty-nine alopecia patients provided blood for TCR sequencing at one to four time points (pre-sensitization, 2, 6 and 24 weeks). In alopecia patients, the study followed how the peripheral blood TCR repertoire changed in vivo over primary and secondary sensitization to diphenylcyclopropenone (DPC), a hapten. Patch testing on the upper back used Finn chambers containing 0.01% DPC, with scoring done after 6 days according to International Contact Dermatitis Research Group standards. Overall study results and their limits: All patients had alopecia, a presumed autoimmune disease, so their immune response might differ from that of healthy individuals. After repeated subsampling, changes were observed in the strength of the expansion versus patch-test correlation and in the threshold at which the correlation became significant. Patch test score was positively correlated with the number of PT1 expanded TCRs, with significance at thresholds 8, 16 and 32 but not at 4. No change with DPC sensitization was found in the number of TCRs above 1 in 1000 frequency, and no evidence of global repertoire structure alterations was found. Compared with pre-sensitization or healthy control sets, expanded TCRs formed significantly more large CDR3 similarity clusters, which is consistent with antigen-driven responses.

This clonotype was picked up a small number of times. Its target antigen remains unknown. Per-nucleotide qualities are absent, and no much larger clonotype sits a single base away. V was cut back by 4 bases and J by 11 bases, leaving a gap of 14 bases between them. From its cysteine to its phenylalanine, the CDR3 spans 11 amino acids. CDR3 DNA only is kept here, 33 bases in frame from base 1. Reading the germline V gene (reference sequence) gives CDR1 DFQATT and CDR2 SNEGSKA. The sample's time point, from its label and the paper: patch test 1, 2 weeks after DPC sensitization. What the treatment or condition label conveys for this sample: therapeutic diphenylcyclopropenone sensitization with weekly scalp DPC. At each patch-test visit, blood was drawn before the patch test was applied. To be eligible, patients had to be aged 18 to 70, diagnosed with alopecia and judged suitable for DPC therapy, while pregnant patients were excluded. Unfractionated whole blood was collected in Tempus Blood RNA tubes, and total RNA was extracted from that blood.

The receptor library was made with RACE. Sequencing was carried out with a NextSeq 500. During library preparation, unique molecular identifiers were attached to individual cDNA molecules so that TCRs could be counted in a quantitative, reproducible way. Each blood RNA sample was used to sequence both TCR alpha and TCR beta chains. The paper's data handling went like this. Samples had a median of about 96,000 TCRs, with a range from 23,224 to 690,600. The Decombinator software suite was used to annotate V, J and CDR3 in the TCR reads. Every sample was subsampled to the same number of TCRs (28,000) for the PS versus PT1 abundance plots. Expanded TCRs were defined as absent before sensitization and observed at least eight times at the 2-week time point. TCRdb reanalyzed the raw reads on its own, using fastp at Q25 for trimming and MiXCR for clone calling, and kept in-frame beta chains. Each CDR3 protein appears once, grouped with its most common genes and DNA. The V and J calls reflect TCRdb's pipeline rather than the authors' work. Present in this sample are some 400,000 distinct CDR3 sequences, around 4.8% of which were seen just once. The top ten constitute about 2.2% of the sample.

The chain uses TRBV20-1 and TRBJ1-2, with an unclear D gene assignment. The sequence was collected from a woman aged 45-60 years with alopecia areata. Some clones in this sample may be carry-over from other donors' samples. This specimen consisted of whole blood, obtained in connection with sensitization to the hapten diphenylcyclopropenone (DPC). The DNA sequence follows: TGCAGTGCTACGAACCGGACCCTTTACACCTTC. Translated, it gives CSATNRTLYTF.